These T cell receptor beta chains were read from a single sample in a study of T cells after yellow fever vaccination. TCRdb re-analysed the 5' RACE reads in MiXCR, keeping a single row per CDR3 protein. Among hundreds of thousands of distinct CDR3 sequences listed, around 20% were seen once. The sample in question was PBMCs, obtained before the yellow fever booster vaccination. Receptors were obtained from a man between 18 and 29 years old who received the YFV17D yellow fever vaccine. CDR3s include the opening cysteine and the closing phenylalanine or tryptophan. D genes are given only for firm matches. For some rows the clone size is stated as once, few or many, or as a class when expanded; others skip it.

j_call: TRBJ2-5; d_call: TRBD1; clone_size: NA; v_call: TRBV7-6; cdr3_nt: TGTGCCAGCAGCTTAGGTCGGGACAGAGAAGAGACCCAGTACTTC; cdr3_aa: CASSLGRDREETQYF
j_call: TRBJ2-1; d_call: NA; clone_size: NA; v_call: TRBV20-1; cdr3_nt: TGCAGTGCGCCGAGACCTGGGGCGGGAGAGCAGTTCTTC; cdr3_aa: CSAPRPGAGEQFF
j_call: TRBJ1-3; d_call: NA; clone_size: few; v_call: TRBV6-6; cdr3_nt: TGTGCCAGCAGTTACAAGGGCACCTGGGGAAACACCATATATTTT; cdr3_aa: CASSYKGTWGNTIYF
j_call: TRBJ2-5; d_call: TRBD1; clone_size: NA; v_call: TRBV24-1; cdr3_nt: TGTGCCACCAGTGACTACCATCGGACAGGGGGGGAGACCCAGTACTTC; cdr3_aa: CATSDYHRTGGETQYF
j_call: TRBJ2-3; d_call: NA; clone_size: few; v_call: TRBV7-2; cdr3_nt: TGTGCCAGCAGCTTAGTCCGCGGGATAGATACGCAGTATTTT; cdr3_aa: CASSLVRGIDTQYF
j_call: TRBJ2-3; d_call: NA; clone_size: few; v_call: TRBV27; cdr3_nt: TGTGCCAGCAGTATGACTTTTGATACGCAGTATTTT; cdr3_aa: CASSMTFDTQYF
j_call: TRBJ2-2; d_call: TRBD2; clone_size: many; v_call: TRBV4-3; cdr3_nt: TGCGCCAGCAGGCGGGACTATACGAACACCGGGGAGCTGTTTTTT; cdr3_aa: CASRRDYTNTGELFF
j_call: TRBJ2-2; d_call: NA; clone_size: NA; v_call: TRBV4-3; cdr3_nt: TGCGCCAGCAGCCAATGGGCTACCACCGGGGAGCTGTTTTTT; cdr3_aa: CASSQWATTGELFF
j_call: TRBJ2-1; d_call: NA; clone_size: many; v_call: TRBV12-3/TRBV12-4; cdr3_nt: TGTGCCAGCAGTTTCGGGGGCAATGAGCAGTTCTTC; cdr3_aa: CASSFGGNEQFF
j_call: TRBJ2-5; d_call: NA; clone_size: NA; v_call: TRBV4-1; cdr3_nt: TGCGCCAGCAGCCAGGCGGAGGGGAAGGAGACCCAGTACTTC; cdr3_aa: CASSQAEGKETQYF
j_call: TRBJ2-5; d_call: NA; clone_size: NA; v_call: TRBV20-1; cdr3_nt: TGCAGTGCTAGTGGGCACAAAGAGACCCAGTACTTC; cdr3_aa: CSASGHKETQYF
j_call: TRBJ2-3; d_call: TRBD2; clone_size: many; v_call: TRBV20-1; cdr3_nt: TGCAGTGCCAGCGGACTAGCGGGGGGGCAGGCAGATACGCAGTATTTT; cdr3_aa: CSASGLAGGQADTQYF
j_call: TRBJ2-7; d_call: NA; clone_size: NA; v_call: TRBV20-1; cdr3_nt: TGCAGTGCTCAAGGAGCCAGGGAGGCTTCGGTTTTCTACGAGCAGTACTTC; cdr3_aa: CSAQGAREASVFYEQYF
j_call: TRBJ2-1; d_call: NA; clone_size: NA; v_call: TRBV7-2; cdr3_nt: TGTGCCAGCAGCTTAGAGGCCGGCCGGCAGTTCTTC; cdr3_aa: CASSLEAGRQFF
j_call: TRBJ2-1; d_call: NA; clone_size: NA; v_call: TRBV29-1; cdr3_nt: TGCAGTGTGAGGGAGCTCTCCGGCTCCTACAATGAGCAGTTCTTC; cdr3_aa: CSVRELSGSYNEQFF
j_call: TRBJ2-4; d_call: NA; clone_size: many; v_call: TRBV20-1; cdr3_nt: TGCAGTGCTAGTTTGTCCAGGGGTACAAACATTCAGTACTTC; cdr3_aa: CSASLSRGTNIQYF
j_call: TRBJ2-4; d_call: TRBD1; clone_size: few; v_call: TRBV7-9; cdr3_nt: TGTGCCAGCAGCACGCACGACGGGACAGGAAACATTCAGTACTTC; cdr3_aa: CASSTHDGTGNIQYF
j_call: TRBJ1-2; d_call: TRBD1; clone_size: NA; v_call: TRBV7-2; cdr3_nt: TGTGCCAGCAGCCGATATGGACAGGGGTATGGCTACACCTTC; cdr3_aa: CASSRYGQGYGYTF
j_call: TRBJ1-5; d_call: NA; clone_size: few; v_call: TRBV5-3; cdr3_nt: TGTGCCAGAAGCCGTCTTACAGGTTCCAATCAGCCCCAGCATTTT; cdr3_aa: CARSRLTGSNQPQHF
j_call: TRBJ2-3; d_call: NA; clone_size: NA; v_call: TRBV9; cdr3_nt: TGTGCCAGCAGCGTAGTGGCGGGGCCCAACTCAGGAGATACGCAGTATTTT; cdr3_aa: CASSVVAGPNSGDTQYF
j_call: TRBJ1-2; d_call: TRBD1; clone_size: few; v_call: TRBV6-2/TRBV6-3; cdr3_nt: TGTGCCAGCAGTTACACCCCAGGACAGGGGGCCGATAACTATGGCTACACCTTC; cdr3_aa: CASSYTPGQGADNYGYTF
j_call: TRBJ2-7; d_call: TRBD1; clone_size: few; v_call: TRBV27; cdr3_nt: TGTGCCAGCAGAAGGGACAGGACTTCCTACGAGCAGTACTTC; cdr3_aa: CASRRDRTSYEQYF
j_call: TRBJ1-2; d_call: TRBD1; clone_size: NA; v_call: TRBV29-1; cdr3_nt: TGCAGCGTCCTCGGGACAGGAAAATCTAACTATGGCTACACCTTC; cdr3_aa: CSVLGTGKSNYGYTF
j_call: TRBJ1-1; d_call: TRBD1; clone_size: many; v_call: TRBV6-6; cdr3_nt: TGTGCCAGCAGTAATCCGGGACAGGGGAACACTGAAGCTTTCTTT; cdr3_aa: CASSNPGQGNTEAFF
j_call: TRBJ1-2; d_call: NA; clone_size: few; v_call: TRBV24-1; cdr3_nt: TGTGCCACCAGTGACCCGGGATCCGGGTTCTATGGCTACACCTTC; cdr3_aa: CATSDPGSGFYGYTF
j_call: TRBJ2-1; d_call: TRBD2; clone_size: few; v_call: TRBV5-1; cdr3_nt: TGCGCCAGCAGCTCCCTACTAGCGGGGGGTAACAATGAGCAGTTCTTC; cdr3_aa: CASSSLLAGGNNEQFF
j_call: TRBJ1-1; d_call: NA; clone_size: NA; v_call: TRBV20-1; cdr3_nt: TGCAGTGCTGGTACCGGGGCCTACACTGAAGCTTTCTTT; cdr3_aa: CSAGTGAYTEAFF
j_call: TRBJ2-1; d_call: TRBD1; clone_size: few; v_call: TRBV5-4; cdr3_nt: TGTGCCAGCAGCATTGACAGGGGGGATGAGCAGTTCTTC; cdr3_aa: CASSIDRGDEQFF
j_call: TRBJ2-5; d_call: NA; clone_size: NA; v_call: TRBV5-6; cdr3_nt: TGTGCCAGCAGCAGAAGGACCCGCGGGATGGAGACCCAGTACTTC; cdr3_aa: CASSRRTRGMETQYF
j_call: TRBJ2-1; d_call: TRBD1; clone_size: NA; v_call: TRBV11-2; cdr3_nt: TGTGCCAGCAGCTTAGGGACAGGGGGTCTCAATGAGCAGTTCTTC; cdr3_aa: CASSLGTGGLNEQFF
j_call: TRBJ1-1; d_call: TRBD1; clone_size: many; v_call: TRBV5-6; cdr3_nt: TGTGCCAGCAGCTGGGGACAGGGTTGGACTGAAGCTTTCTTT; cdr3_aa: CASSWGQGWTEAFF
j_call: TRBJ2-3; d_call: NA; clone_size: NA; v_call: TRBV6-5; cdr3_nt: TGTGCCAGCGGTAGGGGAAATACGCAGTATTTT; cdr3_aa: CASGRGNTQYF
j_call: TRBJ2-1; d_call: NA; clone_size: many; v_call: TRBV10-3; cdr3_nt: TGTGCCATCAGTGAGTTGGATGAGCAGTTCTTC; cdr3_aa: CAISELDEQFF